This TCR beta chain was captured by sequencing in a study of beta chain features in type 1 diabetes. Study results and limitations: TCRB CDR3s from Type 1 diabetes patients were moderately but significantly shorter in all four CD4+ subsets. The study left unresolved whether HLA type influences TCRB rearrangement.

Sorted populations were all over 98% pure. V was pared by 0 bases and J by 4 bases, with 4 bases between. Looked up from germline, CDR1 is SGDLS and CDR2 is YYNGEE. CDR3 length equals 12 residues. To note about this clone: The antigen remains undetermined.

Expressed TCRB transcripts got sequenced, as all isolated RNA was reverse transcribed. Samples of naive, central memory and regulatory T cells yielded a mean of around 3.7 million reads. Measured with immunoSEQ multiplex PCR; TCRdb has only the in-frame clones, and not every one. The sample includes about 620,000 clones, roughly 16% seen only once; the top ten take under 0.095%. This sequence joins TRBV9 and TRBJ1-2; D is unclear. This receptor was taken from a man aged 18 to 30 in good health. The sequenced sample consisted of naive CD4+ T cells from blood. The CDR3 nucleotides are TGTGCCAGCAGCGTAGCCAGCTATGGCTACACCTTC. Residues: CASSVASYGYTF.